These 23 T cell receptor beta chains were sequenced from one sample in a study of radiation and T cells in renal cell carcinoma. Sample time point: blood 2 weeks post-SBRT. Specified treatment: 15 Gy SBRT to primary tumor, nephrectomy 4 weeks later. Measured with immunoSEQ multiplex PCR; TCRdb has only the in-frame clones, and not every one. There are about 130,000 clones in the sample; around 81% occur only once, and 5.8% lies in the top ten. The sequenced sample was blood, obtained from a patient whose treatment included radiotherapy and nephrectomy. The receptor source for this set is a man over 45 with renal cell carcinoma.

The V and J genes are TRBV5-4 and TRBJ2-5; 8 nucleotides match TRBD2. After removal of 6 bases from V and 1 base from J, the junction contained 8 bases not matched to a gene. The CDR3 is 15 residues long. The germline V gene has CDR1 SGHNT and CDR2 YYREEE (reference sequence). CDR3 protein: CASTTSGSLQETQYF. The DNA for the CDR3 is TGTGCCAGCACCACGAGCGGGAGTCTCCAAGAGACCCAGTACTTC.

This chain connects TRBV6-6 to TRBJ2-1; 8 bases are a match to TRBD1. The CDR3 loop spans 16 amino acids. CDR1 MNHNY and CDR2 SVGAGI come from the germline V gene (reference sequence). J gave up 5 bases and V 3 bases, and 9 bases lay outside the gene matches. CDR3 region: CASSYAAGQEDNEQFF. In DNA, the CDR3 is TGTGCCAGCAGTTATGCGGCGGGACAGGAGGACAATGAGCAGTTCTTC.

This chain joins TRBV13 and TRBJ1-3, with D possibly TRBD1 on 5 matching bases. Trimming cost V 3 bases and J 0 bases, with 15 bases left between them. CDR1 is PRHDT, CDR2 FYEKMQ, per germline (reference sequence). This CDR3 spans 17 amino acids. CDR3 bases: TGTGCCAGCAGCTTGAAAACCGCCGGGGGCTCTGGAAACACCATATATTTT. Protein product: CASSLKTAGGSGNTIYF.

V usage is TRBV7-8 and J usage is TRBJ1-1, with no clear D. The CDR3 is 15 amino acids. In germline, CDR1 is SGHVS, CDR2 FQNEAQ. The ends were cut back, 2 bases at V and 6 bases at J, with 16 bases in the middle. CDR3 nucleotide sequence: TGTGCCAGCAGCTTATTCCCGGGCTACGGTTCTGAAGCTTTCTTT. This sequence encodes CASSLFPGYGSEAFF. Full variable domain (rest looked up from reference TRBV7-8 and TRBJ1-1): GAGVSQSPRYKVAKRGQDVALRCDPISGHVSLFWYQQALGQGPEFLTYFQNEAQLDKSGLPSDRFFAERPEGSVSTLKIQRTQQEDSAVYLCASSLFPGYGSEAFFGQGTRLTVV.

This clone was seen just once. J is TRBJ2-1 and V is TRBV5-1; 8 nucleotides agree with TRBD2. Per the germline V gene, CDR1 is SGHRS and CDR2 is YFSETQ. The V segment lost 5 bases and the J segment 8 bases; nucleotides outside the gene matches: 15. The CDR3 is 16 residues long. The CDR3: CASSSGVSSGKHEQFF. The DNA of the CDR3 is TGCGCCAGCAGTTCAGGGGTGAGTAGCGGGAAGCATGAGCAGTTCTTC.

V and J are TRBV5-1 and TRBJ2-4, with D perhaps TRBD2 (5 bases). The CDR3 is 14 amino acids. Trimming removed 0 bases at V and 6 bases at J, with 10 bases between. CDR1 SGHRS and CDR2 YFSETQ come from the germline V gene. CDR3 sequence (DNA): TGCGCCAGCAGCTTGGAGGACGGACTAAACATTCAGTACTTC. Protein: CASSLEDGLNIQYF.

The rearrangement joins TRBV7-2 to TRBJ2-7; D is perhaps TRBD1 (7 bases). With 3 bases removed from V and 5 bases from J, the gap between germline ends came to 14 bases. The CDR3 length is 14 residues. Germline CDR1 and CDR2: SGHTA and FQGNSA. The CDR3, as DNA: TGTGCCAGCAGCTTCCGGGCAGGGGGGAACGAGCAGTACTTC. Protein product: CASSFRAGGNEQYF. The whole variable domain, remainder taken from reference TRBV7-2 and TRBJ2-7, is GAGVSQSPSNKVTEKGKDVELRCDPISGHTALYWYRQSLGQGLEFLIYFQGNSAPDKSGLPSDRFSAERTGGSVSTLTIQRTQQEDSAVYLCASSFRAGGNEQYFGPGTRLTVT.

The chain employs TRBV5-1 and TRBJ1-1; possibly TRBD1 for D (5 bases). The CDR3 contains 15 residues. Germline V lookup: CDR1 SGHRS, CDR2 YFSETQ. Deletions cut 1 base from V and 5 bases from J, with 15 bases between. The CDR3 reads CASSLTRGGGTEAFF. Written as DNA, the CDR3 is TGCGCCAGCAGCTTGACGAGGGGCGGCGGGACTGAAGCTTTCTTT.

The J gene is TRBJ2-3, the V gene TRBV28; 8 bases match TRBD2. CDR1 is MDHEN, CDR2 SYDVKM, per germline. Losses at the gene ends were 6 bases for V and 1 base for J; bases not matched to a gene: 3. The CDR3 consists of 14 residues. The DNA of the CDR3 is TGTGCCAGCAGCGGGGGGGCGGGCACAGATACGCAGTATTTT. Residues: CASSGGAGTDTQYF.

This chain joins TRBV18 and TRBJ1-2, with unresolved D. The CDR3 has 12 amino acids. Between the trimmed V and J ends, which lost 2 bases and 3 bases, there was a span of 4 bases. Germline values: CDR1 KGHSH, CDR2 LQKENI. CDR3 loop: CASSPGDYGYTF. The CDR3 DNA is TGTGCCAGCTCACCAGGGGACTATGGCTACACCTTC. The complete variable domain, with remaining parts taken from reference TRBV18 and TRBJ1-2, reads NAGVMQNPRHLVRRRGQEARLRCSPMKGHSHVYWYRQLPEEGLKFMVYLQKENIIDESGMPKERFSAEFPKEGPSILRIQQVVRGDSAAYFCASSPGDYGYTFGSGTRLTVV.

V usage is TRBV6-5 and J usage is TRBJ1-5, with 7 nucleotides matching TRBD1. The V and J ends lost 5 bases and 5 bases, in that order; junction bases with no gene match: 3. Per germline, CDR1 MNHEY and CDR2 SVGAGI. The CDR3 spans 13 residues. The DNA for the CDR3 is TGTGCCAGCAGTGACGACAGGGATCAGCCCCAGCATTTT. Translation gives CASSDDRDQPQHF.

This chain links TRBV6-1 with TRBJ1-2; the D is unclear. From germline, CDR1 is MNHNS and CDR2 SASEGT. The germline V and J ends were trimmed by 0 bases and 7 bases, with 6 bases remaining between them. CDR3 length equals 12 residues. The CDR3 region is CASSEATTGYTF. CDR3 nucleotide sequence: TGTGCCAGCAGTGAAGCGACAACTGGCTACACCTTC.

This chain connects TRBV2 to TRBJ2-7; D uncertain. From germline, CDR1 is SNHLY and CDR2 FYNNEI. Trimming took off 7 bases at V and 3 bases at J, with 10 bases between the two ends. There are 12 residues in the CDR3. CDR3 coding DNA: TGTGCCAGCACCGGATTAGGCTACGAGCAGTACTTC. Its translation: CASTGLGYEQYF.

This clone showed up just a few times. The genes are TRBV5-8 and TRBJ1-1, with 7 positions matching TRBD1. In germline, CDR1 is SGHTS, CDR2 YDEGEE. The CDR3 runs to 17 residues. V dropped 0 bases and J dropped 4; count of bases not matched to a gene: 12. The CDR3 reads CASSLATGRYLGTEAFF. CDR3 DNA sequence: TGTGCCAGCAGCTTGGCGACAGGGCGTTATCTGGGCACTGAAGCTTTCTTT.

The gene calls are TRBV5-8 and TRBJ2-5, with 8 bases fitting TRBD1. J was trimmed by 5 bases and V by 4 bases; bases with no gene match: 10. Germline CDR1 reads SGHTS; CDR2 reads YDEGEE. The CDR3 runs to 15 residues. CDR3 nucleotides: TGTGCCAGCAGCCACCGGACAGGGAAGGAGGAGACCCAGTACTTC. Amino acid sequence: CASSHRTGKEETQYF.

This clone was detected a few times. CDR3 protein: CASSYSGGGNEQFF. In DNA form, the CDR3 reads TGTGCCAGCAGTTACTCGGGCGGGGGCAATGAGCAGTTCTTC. V gene TRBV6-5 combines with J gene TRBJ2-1; TRBD2 matches at 7 bases. J was trimmed by 6 bases and V by 0 bases; bases with no gene match: 2. The CDR3 spans 14 residues. Germline CDR1 MNHEY, CDR2 SVGAGI.

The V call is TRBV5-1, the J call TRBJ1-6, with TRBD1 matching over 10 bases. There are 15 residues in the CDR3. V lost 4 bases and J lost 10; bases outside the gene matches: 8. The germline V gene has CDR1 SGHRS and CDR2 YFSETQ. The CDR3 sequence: CASSPRTGGESPLHF. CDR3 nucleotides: TGCGCCAGCAGCCCCCGGACAGGGGGTGAATCACCCCTCCACTTT.

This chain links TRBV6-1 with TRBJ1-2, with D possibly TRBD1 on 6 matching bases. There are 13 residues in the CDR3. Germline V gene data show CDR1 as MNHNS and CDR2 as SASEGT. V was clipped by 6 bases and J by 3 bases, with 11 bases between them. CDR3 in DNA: TGTGCCAGCAGGCTGGACAGTGACTATGGCTACACCTTC. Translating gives CASRLDSDYGYTF.

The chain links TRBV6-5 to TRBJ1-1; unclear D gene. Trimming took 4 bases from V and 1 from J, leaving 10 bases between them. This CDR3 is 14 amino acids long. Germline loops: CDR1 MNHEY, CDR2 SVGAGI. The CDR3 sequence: CASSFQSGNTEAFF. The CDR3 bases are TGTGCCAGCAGTTTCCAATCCGGGAACACTGAAGCTTTCTTT.

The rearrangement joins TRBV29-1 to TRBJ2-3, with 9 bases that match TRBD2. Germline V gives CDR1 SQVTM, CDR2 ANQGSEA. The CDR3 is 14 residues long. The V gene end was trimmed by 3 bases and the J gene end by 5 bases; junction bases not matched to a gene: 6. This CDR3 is CSVDGRGGLDTQYF. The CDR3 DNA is TGCAGCGTTGATGGGCGGGGGGGCCTAGATACGCAGTATTTT.

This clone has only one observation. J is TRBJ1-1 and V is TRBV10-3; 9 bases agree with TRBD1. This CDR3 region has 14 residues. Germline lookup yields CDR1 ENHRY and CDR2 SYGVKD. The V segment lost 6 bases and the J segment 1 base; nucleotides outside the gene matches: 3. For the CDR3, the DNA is TGTGCCATCAGCCAACAGGGGGCGAACACTGAAGCTTTCTTT. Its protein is CAISQQGANTEAFF.

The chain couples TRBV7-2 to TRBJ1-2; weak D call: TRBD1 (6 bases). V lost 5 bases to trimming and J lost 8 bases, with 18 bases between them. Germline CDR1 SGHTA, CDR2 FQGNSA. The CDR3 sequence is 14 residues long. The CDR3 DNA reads TGTGCCAGCAGCCCGGACGGGCAGGGGTTGGGCTACACCTTC. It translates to CASSPDGQGLGYTF.

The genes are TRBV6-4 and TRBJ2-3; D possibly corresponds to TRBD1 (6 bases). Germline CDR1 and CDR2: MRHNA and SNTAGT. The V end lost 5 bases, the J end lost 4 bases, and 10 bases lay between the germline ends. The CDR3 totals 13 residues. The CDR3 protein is CASSKSGADTQYF. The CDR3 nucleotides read TGTGCCAGCAGTAAGTCAGGGGCAGATACGCAGTATTTT.